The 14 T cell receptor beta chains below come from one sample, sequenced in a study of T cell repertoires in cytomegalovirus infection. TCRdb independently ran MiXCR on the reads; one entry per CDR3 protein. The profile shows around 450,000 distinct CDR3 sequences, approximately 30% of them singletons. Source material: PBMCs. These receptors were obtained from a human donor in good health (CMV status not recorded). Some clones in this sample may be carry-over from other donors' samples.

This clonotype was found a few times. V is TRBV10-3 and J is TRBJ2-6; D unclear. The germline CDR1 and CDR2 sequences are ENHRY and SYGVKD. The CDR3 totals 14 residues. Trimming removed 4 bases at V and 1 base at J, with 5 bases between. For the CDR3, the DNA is TGTGCCATCAGTGGACATTCTGGGGCCAACGTCCTGACTTTC. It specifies CAISGHSGANVLTF.

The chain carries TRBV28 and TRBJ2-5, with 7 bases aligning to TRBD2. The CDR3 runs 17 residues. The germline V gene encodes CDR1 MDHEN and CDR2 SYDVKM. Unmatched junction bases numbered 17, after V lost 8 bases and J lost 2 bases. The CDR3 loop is CASCSTPGGRQQETQYF. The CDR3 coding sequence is TGTGCCAGCTGTTCAACCCCGGGAGGAAGACAGCAAGAGACCCAGTACTTC.

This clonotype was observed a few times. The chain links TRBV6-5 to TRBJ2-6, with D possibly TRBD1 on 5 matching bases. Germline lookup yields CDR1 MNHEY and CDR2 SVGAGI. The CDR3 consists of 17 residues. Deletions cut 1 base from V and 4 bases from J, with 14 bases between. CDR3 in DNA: TGTGCCAGCAGTTACTTTGGCAGGGCAGCCGGGGCCAACGTCCTGACTTTC. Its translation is CASSYFGRAAGANVLTF.

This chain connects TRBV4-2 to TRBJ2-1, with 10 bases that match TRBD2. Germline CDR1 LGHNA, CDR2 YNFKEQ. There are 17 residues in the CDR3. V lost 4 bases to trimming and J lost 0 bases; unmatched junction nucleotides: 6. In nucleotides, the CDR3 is TGTGCCAGCAGCCGCGGACTAGCGGATAGCTCCTACAATGAGCAGTTCTTC. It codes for CASSRGLADSSYNEQFF.

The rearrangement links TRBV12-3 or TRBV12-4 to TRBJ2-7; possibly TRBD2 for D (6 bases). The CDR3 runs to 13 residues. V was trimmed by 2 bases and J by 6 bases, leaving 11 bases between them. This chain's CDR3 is CASSLLGGSEQYF. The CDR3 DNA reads TGTGCCAGCAGTTTATTGGGGGGAAGCGAGCAGTACTTC.

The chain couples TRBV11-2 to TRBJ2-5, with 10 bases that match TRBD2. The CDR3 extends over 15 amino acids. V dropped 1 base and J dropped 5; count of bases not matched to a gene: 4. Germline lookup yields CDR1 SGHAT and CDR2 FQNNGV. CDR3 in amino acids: CASSLAAGGFETQYF. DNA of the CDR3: TGTGCCAGCAGCTTAGCAGCGGGGGGGTTTGAGACCCAGTACTTC.

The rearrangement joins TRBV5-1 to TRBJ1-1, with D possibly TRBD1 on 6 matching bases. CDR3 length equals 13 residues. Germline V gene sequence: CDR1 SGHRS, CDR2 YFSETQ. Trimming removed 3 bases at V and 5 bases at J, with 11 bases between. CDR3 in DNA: TGCGCCAGCAGCTGGGGGCAGGGGACTGAAGCTTTCTTT. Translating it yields CASSWGQGTEAFF.

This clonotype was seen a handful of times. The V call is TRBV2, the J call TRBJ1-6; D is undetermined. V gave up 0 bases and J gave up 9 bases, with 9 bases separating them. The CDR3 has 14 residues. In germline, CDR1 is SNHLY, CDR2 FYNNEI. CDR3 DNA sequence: TGTGCCAGCAGTGAAGCGGCTGGATTTTCACCCCTCCACTTT. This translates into CASSEAAGFSPLHF. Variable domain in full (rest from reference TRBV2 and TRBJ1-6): EPEVTQTPSHQVTQMGQEVILRCVPISNHLYFYWYRQILGQKVEFLVSFYNNEISEKSEIFDDQFSVERPDGSNFTLKIRSTKLEDSAMYFCASSEAAGFSPLHFGNGTRLTVT.

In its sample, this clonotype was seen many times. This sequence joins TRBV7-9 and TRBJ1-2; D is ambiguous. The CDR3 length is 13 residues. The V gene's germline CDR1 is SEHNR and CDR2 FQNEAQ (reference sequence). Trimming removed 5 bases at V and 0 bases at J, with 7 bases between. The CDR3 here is CASSTTANYGYTF. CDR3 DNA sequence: TGTGCCAGCAGCACGACGGCTAACTATGGCTACACCTTC.

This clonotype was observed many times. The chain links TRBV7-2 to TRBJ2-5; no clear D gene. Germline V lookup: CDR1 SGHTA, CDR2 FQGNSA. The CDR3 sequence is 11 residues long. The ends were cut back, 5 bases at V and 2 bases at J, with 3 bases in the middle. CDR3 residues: CASSLQETQYF. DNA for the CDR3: TGTGCCAGCAGCCTACAAGAGACCCAGTACTTC.

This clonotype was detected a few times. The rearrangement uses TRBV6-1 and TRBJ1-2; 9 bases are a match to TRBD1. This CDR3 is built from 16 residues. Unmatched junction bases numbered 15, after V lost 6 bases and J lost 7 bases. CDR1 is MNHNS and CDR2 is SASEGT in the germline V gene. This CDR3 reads CASRSGTGRLSSGYTF. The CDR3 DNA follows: TGTGCCAGCAGATCCGGGACAGGGCGTCTCTCGTCTGGCTACACCTTC.

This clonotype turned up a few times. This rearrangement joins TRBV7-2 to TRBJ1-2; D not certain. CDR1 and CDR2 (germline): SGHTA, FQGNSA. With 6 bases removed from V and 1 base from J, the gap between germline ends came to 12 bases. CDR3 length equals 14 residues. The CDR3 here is CASSRTEFNYGYTF. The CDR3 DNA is TGTGCCAGCAGTCGGACTGAGTTTAACTATGGCTACACCTTC.

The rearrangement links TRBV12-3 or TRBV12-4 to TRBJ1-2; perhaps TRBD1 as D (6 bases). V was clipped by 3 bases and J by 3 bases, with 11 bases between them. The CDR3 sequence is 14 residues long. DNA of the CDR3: TGTGCCAGCAGTTTGCACAGGGTGGACTATGGCTACACCTTC. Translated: CASSLHRVDYGYTF.

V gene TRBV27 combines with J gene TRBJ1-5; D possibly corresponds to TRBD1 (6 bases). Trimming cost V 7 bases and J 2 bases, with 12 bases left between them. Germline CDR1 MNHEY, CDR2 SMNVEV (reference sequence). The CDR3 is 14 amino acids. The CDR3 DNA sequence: TGTGCCAGCACCACCCACAGGGGCAATCAGCCCCAGCATTTT. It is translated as CASTTHRGNQPQHF.